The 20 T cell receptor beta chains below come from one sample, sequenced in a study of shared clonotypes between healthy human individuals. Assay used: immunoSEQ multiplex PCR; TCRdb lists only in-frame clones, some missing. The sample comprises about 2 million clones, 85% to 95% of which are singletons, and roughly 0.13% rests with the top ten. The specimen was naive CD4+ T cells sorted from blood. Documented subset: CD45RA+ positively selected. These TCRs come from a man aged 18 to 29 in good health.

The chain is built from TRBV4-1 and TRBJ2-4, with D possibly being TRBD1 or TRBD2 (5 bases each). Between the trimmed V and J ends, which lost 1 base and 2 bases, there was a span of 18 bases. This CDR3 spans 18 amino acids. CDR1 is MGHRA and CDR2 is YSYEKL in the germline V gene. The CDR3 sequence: CASSQGMGESKTKNIQYF. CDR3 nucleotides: TGCGCCAGCAGCCAAGGGATGGGGGAATCAAAAACCAAAAACATTCAGTACTTC.

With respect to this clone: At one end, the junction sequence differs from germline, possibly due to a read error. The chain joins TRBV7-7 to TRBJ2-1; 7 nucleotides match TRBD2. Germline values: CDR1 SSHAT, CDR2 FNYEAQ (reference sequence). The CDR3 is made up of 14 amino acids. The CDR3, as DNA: TGTGCTAGCAGCTGGGGGGGACTAAACAATGAGCAGTTCTTC. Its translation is CASSWGGLNNEQFF. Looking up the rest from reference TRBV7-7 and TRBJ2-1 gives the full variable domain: GAGVSQSPRYKVTKRGQDVTLRCDPISSHATLYWYQQALGQGPEFLTYFNYEAQPDKSGLPSDRFSAERPEGSISTLTIQRTEQRDSAMYRCASSWGGLNNEQFFGPGTRLTVL.

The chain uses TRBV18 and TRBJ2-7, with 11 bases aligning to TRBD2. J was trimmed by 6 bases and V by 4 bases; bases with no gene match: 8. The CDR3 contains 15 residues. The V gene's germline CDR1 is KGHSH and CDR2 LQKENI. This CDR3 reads CASSRLAGLLSEQYF. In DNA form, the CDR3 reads TGTGCCAGCTCACGACTAGCGGGGCTCTTGTCCGAGCAGTACTTC. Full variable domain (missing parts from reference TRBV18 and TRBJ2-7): NAGVMQNPRHLVRRRGQEARLRCSPMKGHSHVYWYRQLPEEGLKFMVYLQKENIIDESGMPKERFSAEFPKEGPSILRIQQVVRGDSAAYFCASSRLAGLLSEQYFGPGTRLTVT.

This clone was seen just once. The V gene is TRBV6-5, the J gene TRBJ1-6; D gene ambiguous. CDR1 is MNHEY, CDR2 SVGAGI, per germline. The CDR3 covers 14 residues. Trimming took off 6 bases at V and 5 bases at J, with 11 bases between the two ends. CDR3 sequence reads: CASSTGRDNSPLHF. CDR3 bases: TGTGCCAGCAGCACCGGGAGGGATAATTCACCCCTCCACTTT.

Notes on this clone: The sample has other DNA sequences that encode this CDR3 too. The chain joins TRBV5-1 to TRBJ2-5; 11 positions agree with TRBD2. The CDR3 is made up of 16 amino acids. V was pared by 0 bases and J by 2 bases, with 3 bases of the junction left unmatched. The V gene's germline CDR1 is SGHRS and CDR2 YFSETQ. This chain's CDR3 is CASSLGLAGGQETQYF. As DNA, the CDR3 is TGCGCCAGCAGCTTGGGGCTAGCGGGGGGTCAAGAGACCCAGTACTTC.

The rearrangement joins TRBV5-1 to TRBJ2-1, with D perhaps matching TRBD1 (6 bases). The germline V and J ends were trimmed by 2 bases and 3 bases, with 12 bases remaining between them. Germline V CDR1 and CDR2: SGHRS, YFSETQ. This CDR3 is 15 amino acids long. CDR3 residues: CASSLDRPDYNEQFF. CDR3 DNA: TGCGCCAGCAGCTTAGACAGGCCCGACTACAATGAGCAGTTCTTC. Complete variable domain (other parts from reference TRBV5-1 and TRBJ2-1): KAGVTQTPRYLIKTRGQQVTLSCSPISGHRSVSWYQQTPGQGLQFLFEYFSETQRNKGNFPGRFSGRQFSNSRSEMNVSTLELGDSALYLCASSLDRPDYNEQFFGPGTRLTVL.

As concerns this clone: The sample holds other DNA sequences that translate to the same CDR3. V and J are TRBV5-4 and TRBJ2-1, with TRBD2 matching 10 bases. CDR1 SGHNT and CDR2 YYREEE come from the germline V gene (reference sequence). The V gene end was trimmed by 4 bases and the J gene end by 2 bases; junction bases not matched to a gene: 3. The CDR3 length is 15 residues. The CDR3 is CASSLTSGAYNEQFF. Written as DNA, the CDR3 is TGTGCCAGCAGCCTAACTAGCGGGGCCTACAATGAGCAGTTCTTC. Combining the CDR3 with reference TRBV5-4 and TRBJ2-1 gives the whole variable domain ETGVTQSPTHLIKTRGQQVTLRCSSQSGHNTVSWYQQALGQGPQFIFQYYREEENGRGNFPPRFSGLQFPNYSSELNVNALELDDSALYLCASSLTSGAYNEQFFGPGTRLTVL.

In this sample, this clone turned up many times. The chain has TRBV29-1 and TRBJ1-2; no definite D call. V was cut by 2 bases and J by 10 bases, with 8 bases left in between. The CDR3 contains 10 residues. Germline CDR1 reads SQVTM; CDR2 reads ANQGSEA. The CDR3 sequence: CSVETPPYTF. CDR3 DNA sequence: TGCAGCGTTGAAACCCCCCCCTACACCTTC.

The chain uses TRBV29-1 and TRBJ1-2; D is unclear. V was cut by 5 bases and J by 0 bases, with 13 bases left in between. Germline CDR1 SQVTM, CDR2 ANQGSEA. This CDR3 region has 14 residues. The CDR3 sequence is CSVPEVQANYGYTF. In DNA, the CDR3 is TGCAGCGTTCCCGAGGTTCAGGCTAACTATGGCTACACCTTC. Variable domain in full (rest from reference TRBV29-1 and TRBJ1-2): SAVISQKPSRDICQRGTSLTIQCQVDSQVTMMFWYRQQPGQSLTLIATANQGSEATYESGFVIDKFPISRPNLTFSTLTVSNMSPEDSSIYLCSVPEVQANYGYTFGSGTRLTVV.

The CDR3 reads CASSASPGQNYNEQFF. CDR3 coding DNA: TGTGCCAGCAGCGCTTCGCCAGGGCAGAACTACAATGAGCAGTTCTTC. V gene TRBV28 combines with J gene TRBJ2-1; possibly TRBD1 for D (5 bases). Trimming took off 6 bases at V and 3 bases at J, with 18 bases between the two ends. Germline CDR1 MDHEN, CDR2 SYDVKM. The CDR3 spans 16 residues.

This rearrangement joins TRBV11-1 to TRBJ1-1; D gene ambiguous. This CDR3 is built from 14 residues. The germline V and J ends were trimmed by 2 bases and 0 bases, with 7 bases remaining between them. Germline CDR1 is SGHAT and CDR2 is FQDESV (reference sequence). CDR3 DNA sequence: TGTGCCAGCAGCTTAAGATCGGTGAACACTGAAGCTTTCTTT. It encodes CASSLRSVNTEAFF. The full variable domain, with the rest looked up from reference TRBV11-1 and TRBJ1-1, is EAEVAQSPRYKITEKSQAVAFWCDPISGHATLYWYRQILGQGPELLVQFQDESVVDDSQLPKDRFSAERLKGVDSTLKIQPAELGDSAMYLCASSLRSVNTEAFFGQGTRLTVV.

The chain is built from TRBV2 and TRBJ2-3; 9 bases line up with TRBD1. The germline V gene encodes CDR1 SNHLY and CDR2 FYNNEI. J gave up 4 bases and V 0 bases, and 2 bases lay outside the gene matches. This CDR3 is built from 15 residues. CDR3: CASSEAGQGPDTQYF. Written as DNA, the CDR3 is TGTGCCAGCAGTGAAGCGGGACAGGGCCCAGATACGCAGTATTTT.

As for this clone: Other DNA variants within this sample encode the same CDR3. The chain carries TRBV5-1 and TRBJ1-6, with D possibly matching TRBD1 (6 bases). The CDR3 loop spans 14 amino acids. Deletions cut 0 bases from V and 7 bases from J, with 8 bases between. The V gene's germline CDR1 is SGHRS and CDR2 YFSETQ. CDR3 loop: CASSLGQANSPLHF. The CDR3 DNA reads TGCGCCAGCAGCTTGGGACAGGCAAATTCACCCCTCCACTTT. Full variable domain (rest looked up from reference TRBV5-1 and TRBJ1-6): KAGVTQTPRYLIKTRGQQVTLSCSPISGHRSVSWYQQTPGQGLQFLFEYFSETQRNKGNFPGRFSGRQFSNSRSEMNVSTLELGDSALYLCASSLGQANSPLHFGNGTRLTVT.

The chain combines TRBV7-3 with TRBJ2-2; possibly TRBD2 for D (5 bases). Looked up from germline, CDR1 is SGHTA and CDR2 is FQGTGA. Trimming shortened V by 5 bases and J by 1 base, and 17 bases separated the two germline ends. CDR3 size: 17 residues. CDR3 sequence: CASSPWTRVMNTGELFF. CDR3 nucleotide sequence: TGTGCCAGCAGCCCCTGGACTCGTGTGATGAACACCGGGGAGCTGTTTTTT.

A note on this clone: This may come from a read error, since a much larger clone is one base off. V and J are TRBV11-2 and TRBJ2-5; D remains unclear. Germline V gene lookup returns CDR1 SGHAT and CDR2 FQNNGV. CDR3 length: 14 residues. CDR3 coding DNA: TGTGCCAGCAGCCCCGACACCAACCAAGAGACCCTGTACTTC. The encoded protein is CASSPDTNQETLYF.

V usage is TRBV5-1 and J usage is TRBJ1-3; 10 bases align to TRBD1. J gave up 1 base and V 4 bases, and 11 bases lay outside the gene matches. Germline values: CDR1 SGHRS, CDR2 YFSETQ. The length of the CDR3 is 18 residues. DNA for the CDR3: TGCGCCAGCAGCCTTCTTCCGGGACAGGGGAAATCTGGAAACACCATATATTTT. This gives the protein CASSLLPGQGKSGNTIYF.

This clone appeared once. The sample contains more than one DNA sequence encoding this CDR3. The DNA for the CDR3 is TGCGCCAGCAGCTTACCCACAGGGGACTATGGCTACACCTTC. Protein: CASSLPTGDYGYTF. The V call is TRBV5-1, the J call TRBJ1-2, with 7 nucleotides matching TRBD1. The CDR3 is 14 residues long. The ends lost 2 bases at V and 3 bases at J; junction bases unmatched: 4. CDR1 and CDR2 (germline): SGHRS, YFSETQ.

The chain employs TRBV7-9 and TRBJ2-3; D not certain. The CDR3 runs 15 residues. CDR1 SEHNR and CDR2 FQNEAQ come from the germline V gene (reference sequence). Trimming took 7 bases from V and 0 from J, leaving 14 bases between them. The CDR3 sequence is CASTPASRSTDTQYF. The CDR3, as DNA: TGTGCCAGCACCCCGGCTAGTCGGAGCACAGATACGCAGTATTTT.

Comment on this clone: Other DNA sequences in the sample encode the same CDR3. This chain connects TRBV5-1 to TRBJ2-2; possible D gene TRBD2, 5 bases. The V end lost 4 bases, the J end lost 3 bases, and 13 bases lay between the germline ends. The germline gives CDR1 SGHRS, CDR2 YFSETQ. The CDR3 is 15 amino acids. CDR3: CASSLGSGDTGELFF. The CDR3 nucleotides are TGCGCCAGCAGCCTGGGGTCCGGGGACACCGGGGAGCTGTTTTTT.

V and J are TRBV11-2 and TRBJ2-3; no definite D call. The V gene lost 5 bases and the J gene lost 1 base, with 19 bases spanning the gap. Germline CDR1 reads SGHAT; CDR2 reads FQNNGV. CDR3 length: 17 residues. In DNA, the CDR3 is TGTGCCAGCAGCCCTTATAGTATGTCCCGTCGCACAGATACGCAGTATTTT. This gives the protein CASSPYSMSRRTDTQYF.